Below, one T cell receptor (beta chain) is given with its context. These data belong to a study of blood T cell repertoires in COVID-19. Authors' methods: The assay estimated nucleated cells by amplifying reference gene primers. The data were produced by immunoSEQ multiplex PCR, yet TCRdb's version contains in-frame clones alone and is incomplete. V and J calls and clone size come straight from that table; D and trimming were deduced from the DNA. The sample carries 150,000 or so clones, approximately 80% recorded once. This TCR came from a man in his forties or fifties who had recovered from COVID-19. What was sequenced was PBMCs or T cells enriched from blood (not recorded which).

The CDR3 bases are TGTGCCAGCAGTTCTCCCGTCGACAGGGTGGGTCAGCCCCAGCATTTT. This gives the protein CASSSPVDRVGQPQHF. The V call is TRBV6-6, the J call TRBJ1-5; 7 nucleotides line up with TRBD1. Germline CDR1 and CDR2: MNHNY and SVGAGI (reference sequence). This CDR3 comprises 16 residues. V gave up 4 bases and J gave up 6 bases; unmatched junction bases: 12.